These 14 T cell receptor beta chains originate from one sample sequenced in a study of CD8+CD57+ T cells in acquired aplastic anemia. Investigators profiled TCR beta VDJ and CDR3 from genomic DNA template. TCRdb used MiXCR to reprocess the reads, holding one entry per CDR3 protein. The sample lists about 180,000 distinct CDR3 sequences, around 45% occurring once. What was sequenced was sorted CD4+, CD8+, or CD8+CD57+ T cells (not recorded which) from PBMCs. These receptors originate from a human donor in good health.

The chain recombines TRBV15 with TRBJ2-3, with a tentative D call TRBD1 (7 bases). Germline V gene sequence: CDR1 LNHNV, CDR2 YYDKDF (reference sequence). The CDR3 length is 14 residues. V lost 7 bases, J lost 5 bases, and 16 bases lay in between. The CDR3 region is CATTVAGGGDTQYF. The CDR3, as DNA: TGTGCCACCACAGTAGCAGGGGGAGGAGATACGCAGTATTTT.

This clonotype was picked up many times. This chain links TRBV2 with TRBJ2-3; D not certain. The CDR3 totals 12 residues. The germline V gene encodes CDR1 SNHLY and CDR2 FYNNEI. V shed 6 bases and J shed 8 bases, with 12 bases lying between them. CDR3 DNA: TGTGCCAGCAGGCTAAATCGAGGTACGCAGTATTTT. This sequence encodes CASRLNRGTQYF.

To note about this clonotype: One junction end disagrees with the germline gene, perhaps due to a read error. This chain uses TRBV20-1 with TRBJ1-3; D is unclear. Looked up from germline, CDR1 is DFQATT and CDR2 is SNEGSKA (reference sequence). CDR3 length: 13 residues. In DNA, the CDR3 is TGCAGTGCTAGACCAGCCTCTGGAGACACCATATATTTT. Residues: CSARPASGDTIYF.

This clonotype came up many times. This chain uses TRBV7-2 with TRBJ2-3; TRBD2 matches 9 bases. V was pared by 3 bases and J by 1 base, with 2 bases of the junction left unmatched. Germline V lookup: CDR1 SGHTA, CDR2 FQGNSA. CDR3 size: 15 residues. The DNA of the CDR3 is TGTGCCAGCAGCTTTAGGACTAGCGGCACAGATACGCAGTATTTT. It specifies CASSFRTSGTDTQYF.

This clonotype was detected only a few times. The chain has TRBV5-1 and TRBJ1-4, with TRBD1 matching 7 bases. CDR1 and CDR2 from the germline V gene are SGHRS and YFSETQ. With 4 bases clipped from V and 3 bases from J, the junction kept 6 bases outside the gene matches. The CDR3 contains 15 residues. The CDR3 here is CASSPTGVANEKLFF. The DNA for the CDR3 is TGCGCCAGCAGCCCTACAGGGGTAGCTAATGAAAAACTGTTTTTT. The full variable domain, completed using reference TRBV5-1 and TRBJ1-4, is KAGVTQTPRYLIKTRGQQVTLSCSPISGHRSVSWYQQTPGQGLQFLFEYFSETQRNKGNFPGRFSGRQFSNSRSEMNVSTLELGDSALYLCASSPTGVANEKLFFGSGTQLSVL.

The J gene is TRBJ1-1, the V gene TRBV28; weak D call: TRBD1 (6 bases). CDR1 MDHEN and CDR2 SYDVKM come from the germline V gene. V gave up 8 bases and J gave up 2 bases, with 21 bases separating them. This CDR3 comprises 16 residues. The CDR3 region is CASPPPDSLINTEAFF. CDR3 DNA sequence: TGTGCCAGCCCCCCCCCGGACAGCTTGATTAACACTGAAGCTTTCTTT.

This clonotype was observed many times. V usage is TRBV6-4 and J usage is TRBJ1-2, with a tentative D call TRBD1 (6 bases). Germline CDR1 MRHNA, CDR2 SNTAGT. This CDR3 is 14 amino acids long. Trimming removed 6 bases from V and 1 base from J, with 12 bases in between. Here the CDR3 DNA reads TGTGCCAGCAGCGCGGACAGTAATAACTATGGCTACACCTTC. It is translated as CASSADSNNYGYTF.

CDR3 protein: CAWSRTDRKKETQYF. The CDR3 bases are TGTGCCTGGAGTCGAACGGACAGGAAAAAAGAGACCCAGTACTTC. The rearrangement uses TRBV30 and TRBJ2-5; 7 positions agree with TRBD1. Germline lookup yields CDR1 GTSNPN and CDR2 SVGIG (reference sequence). The CDR3 is made up of 15 amino acids. Unmatched junction bases numbered 9, after V lost 2 bases and J lost 3 bases.

This sequence joins TRBV15 and TRBJ2-7; 8 nucleotides agree with TRBD2. There are 17 residues in the CDR3. Germline trimming cut 0 bases from V and 0 bases from J; bases unmatched to any gene: 7. CDR1 is LNHNV, CDR2 YYDKDF, per germline (reference sequence). CDR3 protein: CATSRDRTSLGSYEQYF. CDR3 sequence (DNA): TGTGCCACCAGCAGAGATCGGACTAGCCTGGGCTCCTACGAGCAGTACTTC.

With regard to this clonotype: It may be a read error: a sequence one base away is much more abundant. The chain combines TRBV12-3 or TRBV12-4 with TRBJ1-1; D gene uncertain. The V end lost 7 bases, the J end lost 4 bases, and 13 bases lay between the germline ends. CDR3 length: 13 amino acids. The CDR3 bases are TGTGCCAGCACCCCGACGGAGAGCACTGAAGCTTTCTTT. Translated: CASTPTESTEAFF.

The chain employs TRBV12-5 and TRBJ1-5; D might be TRBD1 (5 bases). Germline CDR1 reads LGHNT; CDR2 reads FRNRAP. The V end lost 9 bases, the J end lost 2 bases, and 20 bases lay between the germline ends. There are 16 residues in the CDR3. CDR3 nucleotide sequence: TGTGCTAGCCAAGGTGGGACTGGGAAAGGCAATCAGCCCCAGCATTTT. This codes for CASQGGTGKGNQPQHF.

This clonotype has just a few counts. This chain uses TRBV6-1 with TRBJ2-1, with TRBD2 matching over 7 bases. Germline CDR1 and CDR2: MNHNS and SASEGT. V shed 2 bases, J shed 7 bases, and the junction held 20 bases outside the gene matches. This CDR3 is 19 amino acids long. The chain's CDR3 is CASSEPLSPGLPARNEQFF. CDR3 sequence (DNA): TGTGCCAGCAGTGAACCACTCTCACCGGGACTACCAGCCAGGAATGAGCAGTTCTTC.

This rearrangement joins TRBV19 to TRBJ2-3; 10 bases line up with TRBD2. Germline loops: CDR1 LNHDA, CDR2 SQIVND (reference sequence). There are 13 residues in the CDR3. V trimming: 8 bases; J trimming: 11 bases; junction bases outside the gene matches: 10. CDR3 nucleotides: TGTGCCAGTCAAGATAGCGGGAGGCATGAGCAGTATTTT. It yields the protein CASQDSGRHEQYF.

This clonotype has a count of ten or more. This chain joins TRBV10-2 and TRBJ1-1; possibly TRBD1 for D (6 bases). V was trimmed by 3 bases and J by 4 bases, leaving 6 bases between them. Germline loops: CDR1 WSHSY, CDR2 SAAADI. The CDR3 length is 12 residues. The CDR3 DNA reads TGCGCCAGCAGTGACAGGGGCACTGAAGCTTTCTTT. Translating gives CASSDRGTEAFF.